Below, 31 T cell receptor beta chains from the same sample are listed, as sequenced in a study of T cell responses to AZD1222 COVID-19 vaccine. The repertoire was sequenced with immunoSEQ multiplex PCR; TCRdb's copy has only in-frame clones and lacks some. Among about 170,000 clones listed, over 90% were seen once. The sequenced sample was peripheral blood, obtained on day 0 of AZD1222 vaccination. Receptors originate from an adult in good health.

The CDR3 is CASGQIPGQVAYGYTF. CDR3 coding DNA: TGTGCTAGTGGTCAGATTCCGGGACAGGTTGCCTATGGCTACACCTTC. This rearrangement joins TRBV12-5 to TRBJ1-2; 8 nucleotides agree with TRBD1. Germline CDR1 LGHNT, CDR2 FRNRAP. Germline trimming cut 5 bases from V and 4 bases from J; bases unmatched to any gene: 12. This CDR3 has 16 amino acids.

The rearrangement joins TRBV5-1 to TRBJ2-1; D not resolved. This CDR3 is 12 amino acids long. The germline V and J ends were trimmed by 1 base and 8 bases, with 7 bases remaining between them. Per germline, CDR1 SGHRS and CDR2 YFSETQ. The DNA for the CDR3 is TGCGCCAGCAGCTTGTTGGGCCATGAGCAGTTCTTC. This translates into CASSLLGHEQFF.

The J gene is TRBJ1-2, the V gene TRBV7-9, with 9 bases aligning to TRBD1. With V trimmed by 5 bases and J by 6 bases, 7 bases remained unmatched. Germline V gene data show CDR1 as SEHNR and CDR2 as FQNEAQ (reference sequence). The CDR3 sequence is 14 residues long. CDR3 nucleotides: TGTGCCAGCAGCCCCCGGGACAGGGAGAATGGCTACACCTTC. Its translation: CASSPRDRENGYTF. Together with reference TRBV7-9 and TRBJ1-2, the CDR3 gives the full variable domain: DTGVSQNPRHKITKRGQNVTFRCDPISEHNRLYWYRQTLGQGPEFLTYFQNEAQLEKSRLLSDRFSAERPKGSFSTLEIQRTEQGDSAMYLCASSPRDRENGYTFGSGTRLTVV.

This rearrangement joins TRBV5-1 to TRBJ2-7, with 7 nucleotides matching TRBD2. Trimming took 5 bases from V and 0 from J; bases not matched to a gene: 5. Germline V gene sequence: CDR1 SGHRS, CDR2 YFSETQ. The CDR3 is made up of 14 amino acids. The chain's CDR3 is CASSREVPSYEQYF. CDR3 nucleotide sequence: TGCGCCAGCAGTCGGGAGGTTCCCTCCTACGAGCAGTACTTC.

This clone was observed once. V and J are TRBV30 and TRBJ2-3; 10 bases fit TRBD2. Per the germline V gene, CDR1 is GTSNPN and CDR2 is SVGIG (reference sequence). After removal of 0 bases from V and 4 bases from J, the junction contained 7 bases not matched to a gene. This CDR3 is 16 amino acids long. CDR3 nucleotides: TGTGCCTGGAGTGTACTTCCAGCGGGAGGGGCAGATACGCAGTATTTT. Translated, it gives CAWSVLPAGGADTQYF.

The V and J genes are TRBV9 and TRBJ1-3, with no clear D. Trimming removed 0 bases at V and 0 bases at J, with 13 bases between. CDR1 and CDR2 from the germline V gene are SGDLS and YYNGEE. The CDR3 totals 17 residues. The CDR3 DNA follows: TGTGCCAGCAGCGTAGATTTACTCCTGAGCTCTGGAAACACCATATATTTT. Amino acid sequence: CASSVDLLLSSGNTIYF.

The rearrangement links TRBV6-5 to TRBJ2-5, with D possibly TRBD1 on 6 matching bases. The V gene's germline CDR1 is MNHEY and CDR2 SVGAGI. This CDR3 spans 15 amino acids. V was pared by 0 bases and J by 1 base, with 9 bases between. CDR3: CASSYSTGSQETQYF. The CDR3 DNA reads as TGTGCCAGCAGTTACTCGACAGGTTCCCAAGAGACCCAGTACTTC.

This sequence joins TRBV3-1 (or the pseudogene TRBV3-2) and TRBJ1-1; tentative D call: TRBD1 (6 bases). Trimming cost V 0 bases and J 2 bases, with 10 bases left between them. The CDR3 extends over 15 amino acids. Germline-derived CDR1 and CDR2 are LGHDT and YNNKEL (reference sequence). CDR3 coding DNA: TGTGCCAGCAGCCAAGATGGCAGGGGAAACACTGAAGCTTTCTTT. Its translation: CASSQDGRGNTEAFF.

J is TRBJ1-4 and V is TRBV11-2, with D tentatively TRBD1 (6 bases). V lost 5 bases and J 3 bases, leaving 13 bases between the germline ends. Looked up from germline, CDR1 is SGHAT and CDR2 is FQNNGV. The length of the CDR3 is 15 residues. The CDR3 spells CASSEARGSNEKLFF. CDR3 bases: TGTGCCAGCAGCGAAGCCAGGGGTTCTAATGAAAAACTGTTTTTT.

The J gene is TRBJ1-1, the V gene TRBV25-1; no reliable D call. Trimming took 6 bases from V and 1 from J, leaving 18 bases between them. Per germline, CDR1 MGHDK and CDR2 SYGVNS. The CDR3 length is 16 residues. This CDR3 reads CASSILTLRGNTEAFF. For the CDR3, the DNA is TGTGCCAGCAGCATACTGACTCTAAGAGGGAACACTGAAGCTTTCTTT.

The chain has TRBV11-2 and TRBJ1-1; 10 bases are shared with TRBD1. Germline V CDR1 and CDR2: SGHAT, FQNNGV. V lost 4 bases to trimming and J lost 1 base; unmatched junction nucleotides: 6. There are 16 residues in the CDR3. Written as DNA, the CDR3 is TGTGCCAGCAGCTCCTCGGACAGGGGGTGGAACACTGAAGCTTTCTTT. Protein product: CASSSSDRGWNTEAFF. The full variable domain, rest sourced from reference TRBV11-2 and TRBJ1-1, is EAGVAQSPRYKIIEKRQSVAFWCNPISGHATLYWYQQILGQGPKLLIQFQNNGVVDDSQLPKDRFSAERLKGVDSTLKIQPAKLEDSAVYLCASSSSDRGWNTEAFFGQGTRLTVV.

The chain uses TRBV25-1 and TRBJ2-2, with TRBD1 matching over 9 bases. The germline CDR1 and CDR2 sequences are MGHDK and SYGVNS. V shed 4 bases and J 5 bases; nucleotides not matched to a gene: 2. CDR3 length: 14 residues. CDR3: CASSGTGETGELFF. The CDR3 DNA reads TGTGCCAGCAGTGGGACAGGGGAGACCGGGGAGCTGTTTTTT.

V is TRBV2 and J is TRBJ1-2; 7 positions agree with TRBD1. J gave up 4 bases and V 4 bases, and 9 bases lay outside the gene matches. Germline V gene data show CDR1 as SNHLY and CDR2 as FYNNEI. The CDR3 extends over 15 amino acids. CDR3 sequence reads: CASSAIVGGRYGYTF. The CDR3 region has the DNA TGTGCCAGCAGTGCCATAGTAGGGGGCCGCTATGGCTACACCTTC.

J is TRBJ2-7 and V is TRBV28, with D uncertain. This CDR3 has 16 amino acids. Trimming removed 4 bases from V and 0 bases from J, with 16 bases in between. Germline assignment: CDR1 MDHEN and CDR2 SYDVKM. The CDR3 reads CASSSTRTARSYEQYF. The CDR3 bases are TGTGCCAGCAGTTCAACCCGGACCGCTCGCTCCTACGAGCAGTACTTC.

This clone was found once. This CDR3 reads CASSLSDRGIPDGYTF. CDR3 coding DNA: TGTGCCAGCAGCTTGTCGGACAGGGGGATCCCAGATGGCTACACCTTC. This chain links TRBV5-4 with TRBJ1-2; TRBD1 matches 10 bases. V dropped 1 base and J dropped 6; count of bases not matched to a gene: 9. CDR1 and CDR2 from the germline V gene are SGHNT and YYREEE (reference sequence). The CDR3 contains 16 residues.

This clone was observed once. The chain has TRBV4-1 and TRBJ1-4; the match to TRBD1 covers 9 bases. This CDR3 has 14 residues. The V segment lost 2 bases and the J segment 7 bases; nucleotides outside the gene matches: 2. The germline V gene encodes CDR1 MGHRA and CDR2 YSYEKL. CDR3: CASSQPQGAEKLFF. CDR3 nucleotides: TGCGCCAGCAGCCAACCACAGGGGGCTGAAAAACTGTTTTTT.

The gene calls are TRBV5-4 and TRBJ1-3, with D perhaps matching TRBD1 (5 bases). V was trimmed by 4 bases and J by 0 bases, leaving 11 bases between them. CDR3 length: 15 amino acids. Germline lookup yields CDR1 SGHNT and CDR2 YYREEE (reference sequence). The CDR3 loop reads CASSPGGNSGNTIYF. The CDR3 bases are TGTGCCAGCAGCCCCGGGGGTAACTCTGGAAACACCATATATTTT.

This chain joins TRBV5-1 and TRBJ1-1; D remains unclear. V dropped 1 base and J dropped 3 bases, with 7 bases sitting between them. Germline CDR1 and CDR2: SGHRS and YFSETQ. The CDR3 length is 13 residues. The CDR3 protein is CASSLISHTEAFF. DNA for the CDR3: TGCGCCAGCAGCTTGATCTCCCACACTGAAGCTTTCTTT.

This rearrangement joins TRBV4-2 to TRBJ2-2; D remains ambiguous. The V gene's germline CDR1 is LGHNA and CDR2 YNFKEQ. Trimming removed 1 base at V and 0 bases at J, with 12 bases between. The CDR3 totals 17 residues. The CDR3 bases are TGTGCCAGCAGCCAAGTCGGTATCGGGCCGAACACCGGGGAGCTGTTTTTT. Translated: CASSQVGIGPNTGELFF.

To note about this clone: Other DNA sequences in the sample encode the same CDR3. This rearrangement joins TRBV5-1 to TRBJ1-1; D not resolved. Trimming left V 0 bases short and J 0 bases short, with 6 bases between. The CDR3 covers 14 residues. The V gene's germline CDR1 is SGHRS and CDR2 YFSETQ. The DNA for the CDR3 is TGCGCCAGCAGCTTGGGGGATCTGAACACTGAAGCTTTCTTT. Its translation is CASSLGDLNTEAFF. Full variable domain (rest looked up from reference TRBV5-1 and TRBJ1-1): KAGVTQTPRYLIKTRGQQVTLSCSPISGHRSVSWYQQTPGQGLQFLFEYFSETQRNKGNFPGRFSGRQFSNSRSEMNVSTLELGDSALYLCASSLGDLNTEAFFGQGTRLTVV.

The gene calls are TRBV18 and TRBJ1-5; D is undetermined. The CDR3 is made up of 16 amino acids. The V gene's germline CDR1 is KGHSH and CDR2 LQKENI. V was cut by 4 bases and J by 2 bases, with 15 bases left in between. The DNA for the CDR3 is TGTGCCAGCTCACAGGTGACACCCGGCGGCAATCAGCCCCAGCATTTT. It codes for CASSQVTPGGNQPQHF.

The sample holds a few counts of this clone. The rearrangement uses TRBV13 and TRBJ2-7; a weak D match, TRBD1 (6 bases). The CDR3 consists of 13 residues. V was shortened by 6 bases and J by 6 bases, with 15 bases between the two germline ends. The germline V gene encodes CDR1 PRHDT and CDR2 FYEKMQ (reference sequence). This CDR3 is CASSSTGTSEQYF. DNA for the CDR3: TGTGCCAGCAGTAGTACCGGGACAAGCGAGCAGTACTTC.

The chain combines TRBV29-1 with TRBJ2-2, with D possibly being TRBD1 (6 bases). Trimming pared 7 bases from V and 6 bases from J, leaving 9 bases between. The length of the CDR3 is 11 residues. The germline V gene encodes CDR1 SQVTM and CDR2 ANQGSEA. CDR3 amino acids: CSGGGPGELFF. CDR3 nucleotide sequence: TGCAGCGGAGGGGGTCCCGGGGAGCTGTTTTTT.

The genes are TRBV5-1 and TRBJ2-7; the D call may be TRBD1 or TRBD2 (5 bases each). CDR1 SGHRS and CDR2 YFSETQ come from the germline V gene. The CDR3 has 13 amino acids. The V and J ends lost 4 bases and 4 bases respectively, with 12 bases between them. The DNA of the CDR3 is TGCGCCAGCAGCCGGGACCTTGTTTACGAGCAGTACTTC. As protein: CASSRDLVYEQYF.

The V and J genes are TRBV5-6 and TRBJ2-7; the match to TRBD2 covers 9 bases. CDR3 length equals 15 residues. Germline loops: CDR1 SGHDT, CDR2 YYEEEE. The J segment lost 3 bases and the V segment lost 0 bases, leaving 4 bases of the junction unmatched. CDR3 nucleotide sequence: TGTGCCAGCAGCTTGGCGTTAGCGGGGGACTACGAGCAGTACTTC. It codes for CASSLALAGDYEQYF.

This chain joins TRBV6-5 and TRBJ2-7; no definite D call. This CDR3 region has 11 residues. CDR1 is MNHEY and CDR2 is SVGAGI in the germline V gene. Trimming pared 8 bases from V and 6 bases from J, leaving 11 bases between. CDR3: CASELWFEQYF. DNA for the CDR3: TGTGCCAGCGAGCTGTGGTTCGAGCAGTACTTC.

The rearrangement uses TRBV27 and TRBJ1-1; TRBD1 might be the D (6 bases). The CDR3 covers 14 residues. Trimming shortened V by 6 bases and J by 0 bases, and 11 bases separated the two germline ends. Germline lookup yields CDR1 MNHEY and CDR2 SMNVEV (reference sequence). This chain's CDR3 is CASRSDRLNTEAFF. CDR3 nucleotides: TGTGCCAGCAGGTCAGACAGGCTGAACACTGAAGCTTTCTTT.

The chain couples TRBV7-8 to TRBJ1-2; 10 bases are a match to TRBD1. The CDR3 covers 15 residues. V lost 1 base, J lost 3 bases, and 2 bases stayed unmatched. The germline gives CDR1 SGHVS, CDR2 FQNEAQ. The CDR3 nucleotides are TGTGCCAGCAGCTTAGTTGACAGGGGGCACTATGGCTACACCTTC. Translating gives CASSLVDRGHYGYTF.

The rearrangement uses TRBV2 and TRBJ2-2; 9 bases are a match to TRBD2. The V segment lost 7 bases and the J segment 7 bases; nucleotides outside the gene matches: 7. Germline V gene data show CDR1 as SNHLY and CDR2 as FYNNEI. CDR3 size: 14 residues. The CDR3: CASNSGRMVGELFF. The CDR3 coding sequence is TGTGCCAGCAATAGCGGGAGAATGGTCGGGGAGCTGTTTTTT.

The gene calls are TRBV5-1 and TRBJ2-5; 7 bases line up with TRBD1. Germline V lookup: CDR1 SGHRS, CDR2 YFSETQ. Trimming took 4 bases from V and 0 from J; bases not matched to a gene: 3. This CDR3 spans 14 amino acids. In DNA, the CDR3 is TGCGCCAGCAGCCTCGGGACAGACCAAGAGACCCAGTACTTC. It is translated as CASSLGTDQETQYF.

The V gene is TRBV5-1, the J gene TRBJ2-1; 11 bases agree with TRBD2. V was pared by 2 bases and J by 4 bases, with 2 bases of the junction left unmatched. The CDR3 spans 15 residues. CDR1 is SGHRS, CDR2 YFSETQ, per germline. The CDR3 DNA sequence: TGCGCCAGCAGCTTCGGGACTAGCGGATACAATGAGCAGTTCTTC. Translated, it gives CASSFGTSGYNEQFF.